This TCR beta chain was profiled in a study of T-cell memory formation after mild COVID-19. V lost 5 bases, J lost 1 base, and 5 bases stayed unmatched. The CDR3 runs to 14 residues. The V gene's germline CDR1 is MDHEN and CDR2 SYDVKM. TCRdb reprocessed the 5' RACE reads with MiXCR, giving one entry per CDR3 protein. The data contain approximately 260,000 distinct CDR3 sequences, around 16% of them singletons. Only a few counts were recorded for this clonotype. Its target is unknown. Study-level findings and limits: Pre-infection memory harbored some responding clones, suggesting cross-reactive memory joined.

The sequence derives from a man aged 18 to 29 who had mild COVID-19 (a few samples of this study predate the infection). Cell type and time point are not known. The V gene is TRBV28, the J gene TRBJ2-7; 7 bases are shared with TRBD1. The source material was PBMCs or a T cell subset sorted from them (not recorded which). The DNA for the CDR3 is TGTGCCAGCAGTGCTGGGGACAGATCCTACGAGCAGTACGTC. It is translated as CASSAGDRSYEQYV.